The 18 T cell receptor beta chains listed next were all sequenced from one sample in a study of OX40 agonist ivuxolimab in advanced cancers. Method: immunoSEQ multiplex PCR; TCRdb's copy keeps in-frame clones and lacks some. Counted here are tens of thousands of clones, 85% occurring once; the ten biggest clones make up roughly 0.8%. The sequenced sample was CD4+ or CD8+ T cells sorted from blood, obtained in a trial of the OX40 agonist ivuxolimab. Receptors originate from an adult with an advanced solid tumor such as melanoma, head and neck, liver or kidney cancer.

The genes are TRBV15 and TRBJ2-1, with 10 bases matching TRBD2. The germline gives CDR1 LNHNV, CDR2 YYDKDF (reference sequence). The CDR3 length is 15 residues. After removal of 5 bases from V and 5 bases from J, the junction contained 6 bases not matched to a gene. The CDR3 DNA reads TGTGCCACCAGCGATAGCGGGGGGAAGAACAATGAGCAGTTCTTC. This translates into CATSDSGGKNNEQFF. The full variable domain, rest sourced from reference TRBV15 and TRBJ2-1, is DAMVIQNPRYQVTQFGKPVTLSCSQTLNHNVMYWYQQKSSQAPKLLFHYYDKDFNNEADTPDNFQSRRPNTSFCFLDIRSPGLGDTAMYLCATSDSGGKNNEQFFGPGTRLTVL.

The CDR3 protein is CASSHGGSLYGYTF. As DNA, the CDR3 is TGTGCCAGCAGCCATGGGGGCAGTCTCTATGGCTACACCTTC. The chain uses TRBV14 and TRBJ1-2; perhaps TRBD1 as D (6 bases). Germline CDR1 SGHDN, CDR2 FVKESK. The CDR3 has 14 residues. Trimming pared 3 bases from V and 4 bases from J, leaving 12 bases between. Variable domain in full (rest from reference TRBV14 and TRBJ1-2): EAGVTQFPSHSVIEKGQTVTLRCDPISGHDNLYWYRRVMGKEIKFLLHFVKESKQDESGMPNNRFLAERTGGTYSTLKVQPAELEDSGVYFCASSHGGSLYGYTFGSGTRLTVV.

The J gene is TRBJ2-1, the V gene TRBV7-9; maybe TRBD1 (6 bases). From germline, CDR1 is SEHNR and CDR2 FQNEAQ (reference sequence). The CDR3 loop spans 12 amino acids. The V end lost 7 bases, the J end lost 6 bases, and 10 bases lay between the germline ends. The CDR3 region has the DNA TGTGCCAGCATCGAGACAGGCAATGAGCAGTTCTTC. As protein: CASIETGNEQFF. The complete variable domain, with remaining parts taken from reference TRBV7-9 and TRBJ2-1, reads DTGVSQNPRHKITKRGQNVTFRCDPISEHNRLYWYRQTLGQGPEFLTYFQNEAQLEKSRLLSDRFSAERPKGSFSTLEIQRTEQGDSAMYLCASIETGNEQFFGPGTRLTVL.

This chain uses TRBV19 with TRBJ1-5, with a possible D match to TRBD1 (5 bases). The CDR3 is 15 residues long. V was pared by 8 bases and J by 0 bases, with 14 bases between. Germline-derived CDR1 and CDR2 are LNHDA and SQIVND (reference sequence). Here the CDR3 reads CASRDGQYSNQPQHF. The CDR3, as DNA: TGTGCCAGTCGGGACGGACAATATAGCAATCAGCCCCAGCATTTT.

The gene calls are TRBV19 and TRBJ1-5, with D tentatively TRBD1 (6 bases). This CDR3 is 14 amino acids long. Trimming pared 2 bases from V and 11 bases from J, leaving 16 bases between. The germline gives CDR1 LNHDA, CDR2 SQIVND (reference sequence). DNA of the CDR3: TGTGCCAGTAGTATAACGGGGGGCCAGTCGGCCCAGCATTTT. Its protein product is CASSITGGQSAQHF.

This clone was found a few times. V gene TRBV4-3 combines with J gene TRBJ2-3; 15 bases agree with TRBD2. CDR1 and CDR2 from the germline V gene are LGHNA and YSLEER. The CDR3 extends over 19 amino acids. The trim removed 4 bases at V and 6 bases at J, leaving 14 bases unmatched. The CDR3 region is CASSLRTSGRGFKADTQYF. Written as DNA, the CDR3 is TGCGCCAGCAGCCTTCGGACTAGCGGGAGGGGGTTTAAAGCGGATACGCAGTATTTT.

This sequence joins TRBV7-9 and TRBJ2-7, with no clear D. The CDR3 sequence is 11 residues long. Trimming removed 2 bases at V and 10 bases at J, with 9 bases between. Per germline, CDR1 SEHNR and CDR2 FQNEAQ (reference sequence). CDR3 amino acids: CASSLLGPQYF. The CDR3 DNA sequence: TGTGCCAGCAGCTTACTGGGCCCTCAGTACTTC.

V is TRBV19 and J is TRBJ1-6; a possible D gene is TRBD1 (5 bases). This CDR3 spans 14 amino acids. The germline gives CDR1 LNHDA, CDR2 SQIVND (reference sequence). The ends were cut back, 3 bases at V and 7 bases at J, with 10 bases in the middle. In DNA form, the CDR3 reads TGTGCCAGTAGTATGAGGGACCAAAATTCACCCCTCCACTTT. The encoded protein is CASSMRDQNSPLHF.

The CDR3 DNA reads TGTGCCACCAGCAGAGATCTTGCCAGCCAAGAGACCCAGTACTTC. Translation: CATSRDLASQETQYF. The chain is built from TRBV15 and TRBJ2-5; D unclear. CDR1 and CDR2 (germline): LNHNV, YYDKDF (reference sequence). The CDR3 runs 15 residues. V was cut by 0 bases and J by 1 base, with 9 bases left in between.

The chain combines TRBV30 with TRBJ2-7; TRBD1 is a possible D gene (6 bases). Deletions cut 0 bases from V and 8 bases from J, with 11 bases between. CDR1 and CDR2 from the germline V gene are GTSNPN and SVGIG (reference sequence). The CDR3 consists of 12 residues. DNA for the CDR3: TGTGCCTGGAGTGTATCTGGGGGCCAGCAGTACTTC. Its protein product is CAWSVSGGQQYF.

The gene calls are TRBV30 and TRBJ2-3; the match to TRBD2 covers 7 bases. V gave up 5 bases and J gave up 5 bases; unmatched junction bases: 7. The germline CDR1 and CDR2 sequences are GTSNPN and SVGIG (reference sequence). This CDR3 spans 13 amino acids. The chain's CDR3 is CAWGLGALDTQYF. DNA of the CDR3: TGTGCCTGGGGACTAGGCGCCTTAGATACGCAGTATTTT. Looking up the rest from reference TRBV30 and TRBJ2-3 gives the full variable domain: SQTIHQWPATLVQPVGSPLSLECTVEGTSNPNLYWYRQAAGRGLQLLFYSVGIGQISSEVPQNLSASRPQDRQFILSSKKLLLSDSGFYLCAWGLGALDTQYFGPGTRLTVL.

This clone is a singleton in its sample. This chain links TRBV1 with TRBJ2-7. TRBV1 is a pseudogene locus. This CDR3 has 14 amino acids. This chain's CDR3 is CTSSPPLTSYEQYF. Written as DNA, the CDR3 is TGCACCAGCAGCCCCCCCCTCACCTCCTACGAGCAGTACTTC.

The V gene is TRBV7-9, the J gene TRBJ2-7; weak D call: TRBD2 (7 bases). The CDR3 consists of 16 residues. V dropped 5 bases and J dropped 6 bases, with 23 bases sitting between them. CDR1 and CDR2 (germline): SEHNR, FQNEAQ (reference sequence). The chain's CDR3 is CASSRSGGGTISEQYF. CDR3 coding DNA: TGTGCCAGCAGCCGTTCGGGGGGCGGGACCATCAGCGAGCAGTACTTC.

CDR3 region: CASSVTGTEKLFF. CDR3 bases: TGTGCCAGCAGTGTAACCGGGACTGAAAAACTGTTTTTT. This chain joins TRBV25-1 and TRBJ1-4; tentatively, D is TRBD1 (5 bases). V lost 4 bases to trimming and J lost 7 bases, with 10 bases between them. CDR1 and CDR2 (germline): MGHDK, SYGVNS. The CDR3 has 13 residues. The variable domain in full, completed from reference TRBV25-1 and TRBJ1-4, reads EADIYQTPRYLVIGTGKKITLECSQTMGHDKMYWYQQDPGMELHLIHYSYGVNSTEKGDLSSESTVSRIRTEHFPLTLESARPSHTSQYLCASSVTGTEKLFFGSGTQLSVL.

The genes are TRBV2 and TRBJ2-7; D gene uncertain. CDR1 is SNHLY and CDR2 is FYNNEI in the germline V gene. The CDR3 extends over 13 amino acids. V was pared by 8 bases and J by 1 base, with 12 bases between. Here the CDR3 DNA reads TGTGCCAGCCATGGGATAAAATCCTACGAGCAGTACTTC. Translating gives CASHGIKSYEQYF.

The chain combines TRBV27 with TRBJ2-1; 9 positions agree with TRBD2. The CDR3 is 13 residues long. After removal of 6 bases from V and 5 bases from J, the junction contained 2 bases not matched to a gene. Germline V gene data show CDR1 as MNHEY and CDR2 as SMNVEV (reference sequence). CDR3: CASRASGNNEQFF. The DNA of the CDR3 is TGTGCCAGCAGGGCTAGCGGGAACAATGAGCAGTTCTTC.

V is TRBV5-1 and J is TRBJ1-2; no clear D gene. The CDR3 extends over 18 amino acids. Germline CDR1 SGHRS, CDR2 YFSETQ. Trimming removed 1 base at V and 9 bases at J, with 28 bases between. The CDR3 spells CASSLSGIGFPGVDSYTF. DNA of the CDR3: TGCGCCAGCAGCTTGTCGGGGATCGGATTCCCCGGGGTTGATAGCTACACCTTC.

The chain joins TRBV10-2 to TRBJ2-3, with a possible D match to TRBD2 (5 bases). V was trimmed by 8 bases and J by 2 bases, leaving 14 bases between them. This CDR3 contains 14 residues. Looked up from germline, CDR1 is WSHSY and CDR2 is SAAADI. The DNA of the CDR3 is TGCGCCAGCCGTCCGGGATGGTCCACAGATACGCAGTATTTT. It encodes CASRPGWSTDTQYF.